The next 20 T cell receptor beta chains were all read from a single sample in a study of blood T cell repertoires in COVID-19. The assay was immunoSEQ multiplex PCR, and TCRdb's table has in-frame clones only and misses some. The table has about 210,000 clones, 80% seen once. The sample consisted of peripheral blood. These receptors were taken from a man in his sixties with acute or convalescent COVID-19.

The chain uses TRBV28 and TRBJ1-6; maybe TRBD1 (5 bases). This CDR3 region has 16 residues. Trimming left V 5 bases short and J 4 bases short, with 15 bases between. Per germline, CDR1 MDHEN and CDR2 SYDVKM. This CDR3 is CASSITGPGYNSPLHF. CDR3 in DNA: TGTGCCAGCAGTATAACAGGACCCGGTTATAATTCACCCCTCCACTTT.

The rearrangement joins TRBV4-3 to TRBJ1-6; D perhaps matches TRBD1 (5 bases). The germline V and J ends were trimmed by 0 bases and 10 bases, with 13 bases remaining between them. Germline CDR1 and CDR2: LGHNA and YSLEER. The CDR3 totals 15 residues. DNA for the CDR3: TGCGCCAGCAGCCAAGATCAAGGGGTATCATCACCCCTCCACTTT. It is translated as CASSQDQGVSSPLHF.

The CDR3 region is CASEGAGTEAFF. CDR3 coding DNA: TGTGCCAGCGAGGGGGCAGGCACTGAAGCTTTCTTT. The chain has TRBV12-3 or TRBV12-4 and TRBJ1-1, with 7 bases aligning to TRBD1. CDR3 length: 12 amino acids. The ends lost 8 bases at V and 4 bases at J; junction bases unmatched: 4.

The rearrangement joins TRBV2 to TRBJ2-3; 14 bases fit TRBD2. This CDR3 comprises 17 residues. J lost 5 bases, V lost 4 bases, and 8 bases had no gene match. Looked up from germline, CDR1 is SNHLY and CDR2 is FYNNEI. The CDR3 region has the DNA TGTGCCAGCAGTGTCTTCGGGACTAGCGGGAGAGAAGATACGCAGTATTTT. Its protein is CASSVFGTSGREDTQYF. Using reference TRBV2 and TRBJ2-3 for the parts outside the CDR3, the full variable domain is EPEVTQTPSHQVTQMGQEVILRCVPISNHLYFYWYRQILGQKVEFLVSFYNNEISEKSEIFDDQFSVERPDGSNFTLKIRSTKLEDSAMYFCASSVFGTSGREDTQYFGPGTRLTVL.

This chain joins TRBV12-5 and TRBJ2-1; the match to TRBD2 covers 8 bases. The V segment lost 6 bases and the J segment 7 bases; nucleotides outside the gene matches: 14. The CDR3 is 16 residues long. Germline lookup yields CDR1 LGHNT and CDR2 FRNRAP. CDR3: CASGQIDSGIRNEQFF. The CDR3 bases are TGTGCTAGTGGCCAAATAGATAGCGGGATAAGGAATGAGCAGTTCTTC.

This rearrangement joins TRBV4-3 to TRBJ2-5, with D possibly TRBD2 on 5 matching bases. This CDR3 comprises 17 residues. The V end lost 3 bases, the J end lost 1 base, and 18 bases lay between the germline ends. The V gene's germline CDR1 is LGHNA and CDR2 YSLEER. In DNA form, the CDR3 reads TGCGCCAGCAGCCAGGGGAGTAGGGTCGGACTCCAAGAGACCCAGTACTTC. Protein product: CASSQGSRVGLQETQYF.

V usage is TRBV12-5 and J usage is TRBJ2-3; no firm D call. Germline V gene lookup returns CDR1 LGHNT and CDR2 FRNRAP. Trimming removed 1 base from V and 4 bases from J, with 9 bases in between. The CDR3 runs to 14 residues. CDR3 sequence: CASGLERVADTQYF. CDR3 in DNA: TGTGCTAGTGGTTTGGAACGGGTAGCAGATACGCAGTATTTT.

The chain carries TRBV5-1 and TRBJ2-3; 8 bases map to TRBD2. The ends lost 2 bases at V and 3 bases at J; junction bases unmatched: 11. Germline-derived CDR1 and CDR2 are SGHRS and YFSETQ. The CDR3 covers 17 residues. The CDR3 region is CASSFLRGGPGTDTQYF. The DNA of the CDR3 is TGCGCCAGCAGCTTTCTCCGGGGGGGCCCTGGGACAGATACGCAGTATTTT.

This clone was seen only a few times. The chain recombines TRBV4-1 with TRBJ1-1; perhaps TRBD1 as D (5 bases). The CDR3 is 15 amino acids. Germline V lookup: CDR1 MGHRA, CDR2 YSYEKL. The ends were cut back, 0 bases at V and 3 bases at J, with 11 bases in the middle. CDR3 in amino acids: CASSQDPQGDTEAFF. CDR3 bases: TGCGCCAGCAGCCAAGATCCCCAAGGGGACACTGAAGCTTTCTTT.

The chain combines TRBV20-1 with TRBJ1-2, with 7 bases identical to TRBD1. The CDR3 extends over 14 amino acids. V lost 3 bases and J lost 4; bases outside the gene matches: 8. In germline, CDR1 is DFQATT, CDR2 SNEGSKA (reference sequence). The CDR3 DNA reads as TGCAGTGCTAGTAGACAGGGCTCCGTCTATGGCTACACCTTC. Amino acids: CSASRQGSVYGYTF.

The J gene is TRBJ1-2, the V gene TRBV12-5, with 8 nucleotides matching TRBD1. With 6 bases clipped from V and 4 bases from J, the junction kept 10 bases outside the gene matches. The CDR3 loop spans 15 amino acids. Germline-derived CDR1 and CDR2 are LGHNT and FRNRAP. CDR3 sequence (DNA): TGTGCTAGTGGCCCGGACAGGGAATCTTTCTATGGCTACACCTTC. This codes for CASGPDRESFYGYTF.

This clone appeared a few times. The rearrangement joins TRBV28 to TRBJ1-5; TRBD1 might be the D (5 bases). Trimming shortened V by 2 bases and J by 11 bases, and 13 bases separated the two germline ends. The CDR3 covers 13 residues. Germline V CDR1 and CDR2: MDHEN, SYDVKM. The CDR3 protein is CASSLNAGQTQHF. CDR3 DNA: TGTGCCAGCAGTTTAAATGCGGGGCAGACCCAGCATTTT.

The J gene is TRBJ2-3, the V gene TRBV9; 14 bases are a match to TRBD2. V lost 3 bases, J lost 5 bases, and 5 bases stayed unmatched. CDR3 size: 16 residues. CDR1 SGDLS and CDR2 YYNGEE come from the germline V gene. CDR3 in DNA: TGTGCCAGCAGCGAGGGACTAGCGGGAGCTGTAGATACGCAGTATTTT. This gives the protein CASSEGLAGAVDTQYF.

This chain connects TRBV30 to TRBJ1-5; D is perhaps TRBD1 (6 bases). The CDR3 is 13 residues long. CDR1 and CDR2 (germline): GTSNPN, SVGIG (reference sequence). V was trimmed by 1 base and J by 6 bases, leaving 10 bases between them. The CDR3 DNA reads as TGTGCCTGGAGTGGCGGGGGGCTTCAGCCCCAGCATTTT. Its translation is CAWSGGGLQPQHF. Combining the CDR3 with reference TRBV30 and TRBJ1-5 gives the whole variable domain SQTIHQWPATLVQPVGSPLSLECTVEGTSNPNLYWYRQAAGRGLQLLFYSVGIGQISSEVPQNLSASRPQDRQFILSSKKLLLSDSGFYLCAWSGGGLQPQHFGDGTRLSIL.

The chain links TRBV9 to TRBJ2-2, with D hard to call. The CDR3 totals 15 residues. V was cut by 3 bases and J by 0 bases, with 9 bases left in between. Germline V gene lookup returns CDR1 SGDLS and CDR2 YYNGEE. DNA of the CDR3: TGTGCCAGCAGCGCCCGTCCCTCGAACACCGGGGAGCTGTTTTTT. Translation: CASSARPSNTGELFF.

This sequence joins TRBV7-6 and TRBJ2-3; 9 nucleotides align to TRBD1. V trimming: 1 base; J trimming: 5 bases; junction bases outside the gene matches: 4. Looked up from germline, CDR1 is SGHVS and CDR2 is FNYEAQ. The CDR3 consists of 15 residues. CDR3: CASSLDHRGLDTQYF. The CDR3, as DNA: TGTGCCAGCAGCTTAGATCACAGGGGGCTAGATACGCAGTATTTT. The entire variable domain, with the rest obtained from reference TRBV7-6 and TRBJ2-3, is as follows: GAGVSQSPRYKVTKRGQDVALRCDPISGHVSLYWYRQALGQGPEFLTYFNYEAQQDKSGLPNDRFSAERPEGSISTLTIQRTEQRDSAMYRCASSLDHRGLDTQYFGPGTRLTVL.

The CDR3 reads CASSKVVRPEFYGYTF. DNA of the CDR3: TGTGCCAGTAGTAAAGTAGTGCGACCGGAGTTCTATGGCTACACCTTC. The chain links TRBV19 to TRBJ1-2, with D unresolved. Germline CDR1 reads LNHDA; CDR2 reads SQIVND (reference sequence). Between the trimmed V and J ends, which lost 4 bases and 4 bases, there was a span of 19 bases. There are 16 residues in the CDR3.

The genes are TRBV10-3 and TRBJ1-4; D not certain. V dropped 4 bases and J dropped 8 bases, with 17 bases sitting between them. In germline, CDR1 is ENHRY, CDR2 SYGVKD. This CDR3 is built from 15 residues. The CDR3 coding sequence is TGTGCCATCAGTGGAGTCGGGAACCCTCGCGAAAAACTGTTTTTT. It specifies CAISGVGNPREKLFF.

V and J are TRBV6-2 or TRBV6-3 and TRBJ1-5, with D hard to call. The V end lost 0 bases, the J end lost 6 bases, and 3 bases lay between the germline ends. Per the germline V gene, CDR1 is MNHEY and CDR2 is SVGEGT. The CDR3 is 12 residues long. CDR3 sequence: CASSYSSQPQHF. The DNA of the CDR3 is TGTGCCAGCAGTTACTCGAGTCAGCCCCAGCATTTT.

This clone is a singleton in its sample. The chain carries TRBV24-1 and TRBJ2-1; D may be TRBD2 (6 bases). From germline, CDR1 is KGHDR and CDR2 SFDVKD. V was clipped by 5 bases and J by 2 bases, with 12 bases between them. The CDR3 totals 15 residues. The CDR3 loop reads CATSVGGQAYNEQFF. Written as DNA, the CDR3 is TGTGCCACCAGTGTTGGAGGGCAAGCCTACAATGAGCAGTTCTTC.